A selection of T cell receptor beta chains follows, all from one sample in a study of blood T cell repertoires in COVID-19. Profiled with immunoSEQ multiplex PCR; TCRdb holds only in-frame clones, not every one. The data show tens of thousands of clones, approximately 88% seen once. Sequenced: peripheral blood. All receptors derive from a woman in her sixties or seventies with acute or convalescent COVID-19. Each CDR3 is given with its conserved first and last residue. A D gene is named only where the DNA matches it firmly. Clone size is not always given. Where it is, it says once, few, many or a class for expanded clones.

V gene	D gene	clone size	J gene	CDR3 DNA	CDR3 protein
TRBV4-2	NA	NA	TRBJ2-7	TGTGCCAGCAGCCAAGAATTGGTGGGTACGGTGCGGGAGCAGTACTTC	CASSQELVGTVREQYF
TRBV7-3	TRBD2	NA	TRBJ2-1	TGTGCCAGCAGCTCGTGGACTAGCGGGAGAACCTACAATGAGCAGTTCTTC	CASSSWTSGRTYNEQFF
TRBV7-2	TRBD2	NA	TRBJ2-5	TGTGCCAGCAGCTTAGCTAGCGGGAGGGACGAGACCCAGTACTTC	CASSLASGRDETQYF
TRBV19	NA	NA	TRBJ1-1	TGTGCCAGTAGTATGTCCGTGAACACTGAAGCTTTCTTT	CASSMSVNTEAFF
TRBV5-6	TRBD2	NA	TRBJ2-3	TGTGCCAGCAGCTTGAAAGCGGGAGGGCAGGAAGATACGCAGTATTTT	CASSLKAGGQEDTQYF
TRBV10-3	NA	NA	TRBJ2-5	TGTGCCATCAGCCGGGACGGCGGGGGCGAGACCCAGTACTTC	CAISRDGGGETQYF
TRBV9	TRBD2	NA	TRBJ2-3	TGTGCCAGCAGCGTCGGGACTAGCGGGACCCTCGCAGATACGCAGTATTTT	CASSVGTSGTLADTQYF
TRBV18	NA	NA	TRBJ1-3	TGTGCCAGCTCACAGGTCTGGGGAGACACCATATATTTT	CASSQVWGDTIYF
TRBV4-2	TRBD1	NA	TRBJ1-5	TGTGCCAGCAGCCCACAGGGGGCAGGACAGCCCCAGCATTTT	CASSPQGAGQPQHF
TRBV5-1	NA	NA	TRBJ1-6	TGCGCCAGCAGCTTGGACGGGAGCTCCTATAATTCACCCCTCCACTTT	CASSLDGSSYNSPLHF
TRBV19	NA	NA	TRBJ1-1	TGTGCCAGTAGTATAGTATCAGGGGTGAACACTGAAGCTTTCTTT	CASSIVSGVNTEAFF
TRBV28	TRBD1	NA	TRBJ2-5	TGTGCCAGCAGTACCGACAGGGGAAAGACCCAGTACTTC	CASSTDRGKTQYF
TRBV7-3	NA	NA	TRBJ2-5	TGTGCCAGCAGCTTGACTACCACGGGGACCCAGTACTTC	CASSLTTTGTQYF
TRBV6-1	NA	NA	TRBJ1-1	TGTGCCAGCAGTGAACAACTCAACACTGAAGCTTTCTTT	CASSEQLNTEAFF
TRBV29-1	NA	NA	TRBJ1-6	TGCAGCGTCGCACCGACAGCCCTCTGTAAAAGAGATAATTCACCCCTCCACTTT	CSVAPTALCKRDNSPLHF
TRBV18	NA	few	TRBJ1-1	TGTGCCAGCTCACCGACTTCCAGGGGAAATGGGATGAACACTGAAGCTTTCTTT	CASSPTSRGNGMNTEAFF
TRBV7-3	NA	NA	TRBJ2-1	TGTGCCAGCAGCTTATCGGCTAGCGTCTCCTACAATGAGCAGTTCTTC	CASSLSASVSYNEQFF
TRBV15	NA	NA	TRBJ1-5	TGTGCCACCAGCAGCAACAGGGTGGGGCAGCCCCAGCATTTT	CATSSNRVGQPQHF
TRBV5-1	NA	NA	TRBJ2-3	TGCGCCAGCAGCCCCTTCGTCACCGGGACACCGACAGATACGCAGTATTTT	CASSPFVTGTPTDTQYF
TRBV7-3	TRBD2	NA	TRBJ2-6	TGTGCCAGCAGCTTTCCGGGAGGATCTGGGGCCAACGTCCTGACTTTC	CASSFPGGSGANVLTF
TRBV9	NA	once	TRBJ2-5	TGTGCCAGCAGCGTAGGGCAGCAAGAGACCCAGTACTTC	CASSVGQQETQYF
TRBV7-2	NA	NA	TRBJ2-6	TGTGCCAGCAGCTTAGGCTCAGGGGCAGTTGGGGCCAACGTCCTGACTTTC	CASSLGSGAVGANVLTF
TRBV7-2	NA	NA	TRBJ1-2	TGTGCCAGCAGCCCATCCGGACTGGCTAACTATGGCTACACCTTC	CASSPSGLANYGYTF
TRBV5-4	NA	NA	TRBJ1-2	TGTGCCAGCAGCCCCGGGGGGCTGTCTTGGGGCTACACCTTC	CASSPGGLSWGYTF
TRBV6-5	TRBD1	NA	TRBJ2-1	TGTGCCAGCAGCCGGGACAGCTACAATGAGCAGTTCTTC	CASSRDSYNEQFF
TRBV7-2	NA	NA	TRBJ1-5	TGTGCCAGCAGCTTAGCTGGGACACTGAACCATCAACCCCAGCATTTT	CASSLAGTLNHQPQHF
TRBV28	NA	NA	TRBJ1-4	TGTGCCAGCCGTGTAGGGACAAAGGAGAATGAAAAACTGTTTTTT	CASRVGTKENEKLFF
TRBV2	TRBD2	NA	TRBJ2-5	TGTGCCAGCAGTCTAGTCGCGGGGGGACTAGCGGGGGAGACCCAGTACTTC	CASSLVAGGLAGETQYF
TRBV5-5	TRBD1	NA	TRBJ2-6	TGTGCCAGCAGCTTCTCCGGGACAGGCTCCTCTGGGGCCAACGTCCTGACTTTC	CASSFSGTGSSGANVLTF
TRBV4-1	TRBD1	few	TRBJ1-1	TGCGCCAGCAGCCAAGGGCCGGACAGGGCGGGCACTGAAGCTTTCTTT	CASSQGPDRAGTEAFF
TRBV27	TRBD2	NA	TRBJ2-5	TGTGCCAGCAGTTTATCTGGGGGGGGATGGGAGACCCAGTACTTC	CASSLSGGGWETQYF
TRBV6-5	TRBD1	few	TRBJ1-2	TGTGCCAGCAGCCTGACAGGGACTTATGGCTACACCTTC	CASSLTGTYGYTF